The 22 T cell receptor beta chains presented below share a single source sample, sequenced in a study of blood T cell repertoires in COVID-19. The protocol was immunoSEQ multiplex PCR, while the TCRdb copy is restricted to in-frame clones and leaves out a portion. This table holds some 150,000 clones, about 92% found once. The sample consisted of peripheral blood. These receptors were obtained from a human donor in a cohort sampled during active COVID-19.

This clone was seen a few times. This sequence joins TRBV6-5 and TRBJ1-1, with D possibly TRBD1 on 5 matching bases. V was trimmed by 6 bases and J by 6 bases, leaving 11 bases between them. Germline CDR1 and CDR2: MNHEY and SVGAGI. This CDR3 has 12 residues. The CDR3 region is CASRGGSPEAFF. DNA of the CDR3: TGTGCCAGCAGGGGGGGGTCTCCTGAAGCTTTCTTT.

The chain links TRBV5-8 to TRBJ2-4; D gene unclear. CDR3 length equals 13 residues. Germline assignment: CDR1 SGHTS and CDR2 YDEGEE. Trimming took 0 bases from V and 9 from J, leaving 10 bases between them. The CDR3 nucleotides are TGTGCCAGCAGCTTGGTAAACCCGGTCATTCAGTACTTC. Translating it yields CASSLVNPVIQYF.

The V call is TRBV27, the J call TRBJ1-2; 10 bases fit TRBD1. Germline CDR1 MNHEY, CDR2 SMNVEV (reference sequence). The CDR3 loop spans 15 amino acids. Losses at the gene ends were 8 bases for V and 5 bases for J; bases not matched to a gene: 11. The CDR3 region has the DNA TGTGCCAGCGGGTCATCCGGGACAGGGGTTTATGGCTACACCTTC. Translation: CASGSSGTGVYGYTF.

This clone was seen only a few times. This chain connects TRBV5-4 to TRBJ1-2; D perhaps matches TRBD1 (6 bases). V was cut by 0 bases and J by 6 bases, with 9 bases left in between. Germline V gene lookup returns CDR1 SGHNT and CDR2 YYREEE (reference sequence). The CDR3 runs to 13 residues. The DNA for the CDR3 is TGTGCCAGCAGCTTGGACAGGGACGATGGCTACACCTTC. Protein product: CASSLDRDDGYTF.

V usage is TRBV7-2 and J usage is TRBJ2-7, with TRBD1 identical over 11 bases. V lost 5 bases, J lost 6 bases, and 9 bases stayed unmatched. There are 15 residues in the CDR3. Germline CDR1 reads SGHTA; CDR2 reads FQGNSA. In DNA, the CDR3 is TGTGCCAGCAGCCTCCTGCGGGGACAGGGGGGCGAGCAGTACTTC. It yields the protein CASSLLRGQGGEQYF.

The chain has TRBV7-9 and TRBJ1-5, with 7 bases aligning to TRBD1. Germline V gene sequence: CDR1 SEHNR, CDR2 FQNEAQ (reference sequence). The CDR3 has 16 residues. V lost 5 bases and J lost 7; bases outside the gene matches: 14. The CDR3 sequence: CASSLGLERDSQPQHF. CDR3 DNA: TGTGCCAGCAGCCTTGGCTTGGAGAGGGACAGCCAGCCCCAGCATTTT.

This rearrangement joins TRBV30 to TRBJ1-2, with 11 bases matching TRBD1. The germline CDR1 and CDR2 sequences are GTSNPN and SVGIG (reference sequence). The CDR3 runs to 11 residues. Unmatched junction bases numbered 2, after V lost 7 bases and J lost 7 bases. In DNA form, the CDR3 reads TGTGCCTCGGGACAGGGGGGTGGCTACACCTTC. Protein: CASGQGGGYTF.

The chain recombines TRBV24-1 with TRBJ1-2; D not certain. The CDR3 is 12 amino acids. The germline V gene encodes CDR1 KGHDR and CDR2 SFDVKD. V dropped 3 bases and J dropped 7 bases, with 8 bases sitting between them. The DNA of the CDR3 is TGTGCCACCAGTGATGATGGGAGTGGCTACACCTTC. Protein product: CATSDDGSGYTF.

For this clone: Different DNA sequences within this sample yield the same CDR3. This chain uses TRBV2 with TRBJ2-5; 8 bases line up with TRBD1. The germline gives CDR1 SNHLY, CDR2 FYNNEI. This CDR3 region has 15 residues. The V gene end was trimmed by 6 bases and the J gene end by 2 bases; junction bases not matched to a gene: 8. CDR3 region: CASSPDRGLQETQYF. In DNA, the CDR3 is TGTGCCAGCAGCCCCGACAGGGGCCTACAAGAGACCCAGTACTTC.

The V gene is TRBV11-2, the J gene TRBJ2-7; tentative D call: TRBD2 (5 bases). The CDR3 loop spans 12 amino acids. Germline V gene lookup returns CDR1 SGHAT and CDR2 FQNNGV. Trimming stripped 2 bases from V and 7 bases from J, with 9 bases between. The CDR3 loop is CASSLKSGEQYF. The CDR3 DNA is TGTGCCAGCAGCTTAAAATCGGGGGAGCAGTACTTC.

V and J are TRBV12-5 and TRBJ1-1; a possible D gene is TRBD1 (5 bases). CDR1 and CDR2 from the germline V gene are LGHNT and FRNRAP. The CDR3 length is 16 residues. The V gene lost 0 bases and the J gene lost 1 base, with 12 bases spanning the gap. Here the CDR3 reads CASGLVYGGGNTEAFF. In DNA, the CDR3 is TGTGCTAGTGGTTTGGTATACGGGGGAGGGAACACTGAAGCTTTCTTT.

The CDR3 spells CASSKALLGLAIHEQYF. The CDR3 DNA follows: TGTGCCAGCAGCAAAGCGCTTCTGGGACTAGCGATCCACGAGCAGTACTTC. The chain uses TRBV21-1 and TRBJ2-7; the table's D call, TRBD2, has no DNA check behind it. TRBV21-1 corresponds to a pseudogene. The CDR3 length is 17 residues.

This chain links TRBV3-1 (or the pseudogene TRBV3-2) with TRBJ2-1; 8 bases fit TRBD2. Germline loops: CDR1 LGHDT, CDR2 YNNKEL (reference sequence). V gave up 1 base and J gave up 8 bases; unmatched junction bases: 7. The CDR3 contains 15 residues. The CDR3 DNA follows: TGTGCCAGCAGCCAAGCATCGGGGGGGCCCTATGAGCAGTTCTTC. As protein: CASSQASGGPYEQFF.

The chain joins TRBV4-3 to TRBJ2-7; TRBD1 might be the D (5 bases). CDR3 length: 14 amino acids. Trimming shortened V by 0 bases and J by 3 bases, and 9 bases separated the two germline ends. Per the germline V gene, CDR1 is LGHNA and CDR2 is YSLEER. The CDR3 nucleotides read TGCGCCAGCAGCCAAGAATTAGGGGTCTACGAGCAGTACTTC. This gives the protein CASSQELGVYEQYF.

This clone appeared once. CDR3 coding DNA: TGTGCCTGGAGTGTATTGAGGAGGGGAGAAAAACTGTTTTTT. It yields the protein CAWSVLRRGEKLFF. This chain joins TRBV30 and TRBJ1-4, with D possibly being TRBD1 (5 bases). Germline assignment: CDR1 GTSNPN and CDR2 SVGIG (reference sequence). The CDR3 has 14 amino acids. V shed 0 bases and J shed 8 bases, with 13 bases lying between them.

This rearrangement joins TRBV30 to TRBJ2-7, with D possibly TRBD2 on 6 matching bases. CDR3 size: 15 residues. Trimming cost V 0 bases and J 3 bases, with 15 bases left between them. Germline lookup yields CDR1 GTSNPN and CDR2 SVGIG (reference sequence). CDR3 DNA: TGTGCCTGGAGTGTACCGGGACTGAAAAACTACGAGCAGTACTTC. It codes for CAWSVPGLKNYEQYF.

CDR3: CASSDGTEDSYEQYF. For the CDR3, the DNA is TGCGCCAGCAGTGATGGGACAGAGGACTCCTACGAGCAGTACTTC. This rearrangement joins TRBV10-1 to TRBJ2-7; 7 bases map to TRBD1. V shed 3 bases, J shed 0 bases, and the junction held 5 bases outside the gene matches. Per the germline V gene, CDR1 is WNHNN and CDR2 is SYGVQD (reference sequence). The CDR3 length is 15 residues.

This clone was detected only a few times. The rearrangement joins TRBV7-6 to TRBJ2-7; D possibly corresponds to TRBD1 (6 bases). V lost 5 bases, J lost 3 bases, and 11 bases lay in between. The CDR3 has 13 amino acids. CDR1 and CDR2 (germline): SGHVS, FNYEAQ. CDR3 amino acids: CASSRGQNYEQYF. The CDR3 region has the DNA TGTGCCAGCAGCCGCGGACAGAACTACGAGCAGTACTTC.

J is TRBJ2-5 and V is TRBV11-2, with 10 bases matching TRBD1. CDR3 length: 15 amino acids. The trim removed 3 bases at V and 3 bases at J, leaving 4 bases unmatched. Germline CDR1 SGHAT, CDR2 FQNNGV. The CDR3 region is CASSFAGTGEETQYF. CDR3 DNA sequence: TGTGCCAGCAGCTTTGCCGGGACAGGGGAAGAGACCCAGTACTTC.

This CDR3 reads CAGNRQGGEQYF. CDR3 coding DNA: TGTGCCGGGAACCGACAGGGCGGCGAGCAGTACTTC. The chain carries TRBV2 and TRBJ2-7, with 7 bases lining up with TRBD1. V trimming: 11 bases; J trimming: 6 bases; junction bases outside the gene matches: 10. Germline V CDR1 and CDR2: SNHLY, FYNNEI. The CDR3 sequence is 12 residues long.

The chain joins TRBV6-6 to TRBJ2-3; the match to TRBD2 covers 10 bases. From germline, CDR1 is MNHNY and CDR2 SVGAGI (reference sequence). This CDR3 spans 14 amino acids. The trim removed 6 bases at V and 4 bases at J, leaving 4 bases unmatched. The CDR3 loop reads CASRPAGGSDTQYF. DNA of the CDR3: TGTGCCAGCAGGCCAGCGGGGGGGTCAGATACGCAGTATTTT.

The V and J genes are TRBV5-4 and TRBJ2-1, with D possibly TRBD2 on 6 matching bases. The V and J ends lost 1 base and 0 bases respectively, with 8 bases between them. Germline CDR1 SGHNT, CDR2 YYREEE (reference sequence). This CDR3 comprises 15 residues. The CDR3 loop reads CASSLTSSSYNEQFF. Here the CDR3 DNA reads TGTGCCAGCAGCTTGACTAGCAGCTCCTACAATGAGCAGTTCTTC. The complete variable domain, with remaining parts taken from reference TRBV5-4 and TRBJ2-1, reads ETGVTQSPTHLIKTRGQQVTLRCSSQSGHNTVSWYQQALGQGPQFIFQYYREEENGRGNFPPRFSGLQFPNYSSELNVNALELDDSALYLCASSLTSSSYNEQFFGPGTRLTVL.